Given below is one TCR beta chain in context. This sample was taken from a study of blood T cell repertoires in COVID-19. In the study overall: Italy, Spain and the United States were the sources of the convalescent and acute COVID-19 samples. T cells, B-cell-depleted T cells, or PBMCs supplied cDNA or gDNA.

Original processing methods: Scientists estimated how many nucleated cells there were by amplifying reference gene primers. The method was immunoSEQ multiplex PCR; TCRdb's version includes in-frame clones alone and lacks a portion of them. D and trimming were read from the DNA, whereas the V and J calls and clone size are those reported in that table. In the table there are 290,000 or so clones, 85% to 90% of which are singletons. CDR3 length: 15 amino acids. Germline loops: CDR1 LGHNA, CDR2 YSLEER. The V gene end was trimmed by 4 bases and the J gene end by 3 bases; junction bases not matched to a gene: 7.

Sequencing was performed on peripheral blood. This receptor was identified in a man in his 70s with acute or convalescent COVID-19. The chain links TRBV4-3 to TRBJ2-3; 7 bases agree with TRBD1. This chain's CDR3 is CASSLRDSGTDTQYF. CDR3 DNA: TGCGCCAGCAGCCTCCGGGACAGTGGGACAGATACGCAGTATTTT.